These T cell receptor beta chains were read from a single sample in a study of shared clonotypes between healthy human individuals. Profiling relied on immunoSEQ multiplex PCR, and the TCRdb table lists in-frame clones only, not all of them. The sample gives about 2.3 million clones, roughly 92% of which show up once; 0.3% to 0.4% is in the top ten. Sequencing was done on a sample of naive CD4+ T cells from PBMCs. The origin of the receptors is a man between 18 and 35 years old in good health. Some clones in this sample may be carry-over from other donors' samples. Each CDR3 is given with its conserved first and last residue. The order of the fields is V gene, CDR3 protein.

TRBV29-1	CSVGGFGVYEQFF
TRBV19	CASSSSGLSNTGELFF
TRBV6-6	CASRLNTEAFF
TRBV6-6	CASTLTGQSSEQYF
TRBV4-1	CASSFRDSYEKLFF
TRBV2	CASSLRGLKNTEAFF
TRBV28	CASTVLSNQPQHF
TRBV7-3	CASSLYAGGTDTQYF
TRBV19	CASSDGLSFGLNQPQHF
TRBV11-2	CASSWTSGADNEQFF
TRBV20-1	CGVARAGEQFF
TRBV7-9	CASSILGQASTDTQYF
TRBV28	CASSFGGGNNQPQHF
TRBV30	CAWSLGLEAFF
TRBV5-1	CASSPGPNYGYTF
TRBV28	CASSFGLRAEAFF
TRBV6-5	CASRRLAGGPVEQFF
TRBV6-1	CASSEIDVGETQYF
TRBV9	CASSGLQGTGNTIYF
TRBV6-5	CASSDVQGTTEAFF
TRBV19	CASSIEHGYNEQFF